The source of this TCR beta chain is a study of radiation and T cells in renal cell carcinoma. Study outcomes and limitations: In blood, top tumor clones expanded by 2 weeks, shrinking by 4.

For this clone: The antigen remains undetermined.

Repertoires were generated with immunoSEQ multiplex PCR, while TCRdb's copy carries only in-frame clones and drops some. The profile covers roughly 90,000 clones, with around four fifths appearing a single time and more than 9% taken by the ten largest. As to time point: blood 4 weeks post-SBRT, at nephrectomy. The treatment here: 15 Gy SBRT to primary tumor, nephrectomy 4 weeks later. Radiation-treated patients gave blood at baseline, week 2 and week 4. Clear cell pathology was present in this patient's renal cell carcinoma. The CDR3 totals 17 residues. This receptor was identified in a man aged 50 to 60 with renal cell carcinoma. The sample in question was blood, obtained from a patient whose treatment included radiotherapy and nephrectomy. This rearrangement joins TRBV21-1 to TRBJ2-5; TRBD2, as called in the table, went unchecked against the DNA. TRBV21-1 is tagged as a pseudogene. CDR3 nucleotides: TGTGCCAGCAGCAGGACTAGCGGGAGACCAAGAGAAGAGACCCAGTACTTC. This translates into CASSRTSGRPREETQYF.